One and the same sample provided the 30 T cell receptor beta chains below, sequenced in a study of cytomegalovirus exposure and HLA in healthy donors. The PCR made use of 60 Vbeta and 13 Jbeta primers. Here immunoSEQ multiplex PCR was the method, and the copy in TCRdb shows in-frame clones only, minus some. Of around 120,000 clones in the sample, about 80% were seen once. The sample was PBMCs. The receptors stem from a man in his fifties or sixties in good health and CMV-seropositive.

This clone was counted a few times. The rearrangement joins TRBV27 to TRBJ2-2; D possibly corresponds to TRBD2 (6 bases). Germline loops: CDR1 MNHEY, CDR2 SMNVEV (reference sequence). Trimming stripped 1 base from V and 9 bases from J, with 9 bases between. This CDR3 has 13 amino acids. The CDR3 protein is CASSLWGGRELFF. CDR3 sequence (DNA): TGTGCCAGCAGTTTATGGGGAGGCCGGGAGCTGTTTTTT.

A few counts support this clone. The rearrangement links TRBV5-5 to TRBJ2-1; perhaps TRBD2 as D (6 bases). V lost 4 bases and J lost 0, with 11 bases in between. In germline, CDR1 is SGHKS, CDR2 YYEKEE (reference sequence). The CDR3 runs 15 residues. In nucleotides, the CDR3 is TGTGCCAGCAGCCGGGACTTCAGCTCCTACAATGAGCAGTTCTTC. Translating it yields CASSRDFSSYNEQFF.

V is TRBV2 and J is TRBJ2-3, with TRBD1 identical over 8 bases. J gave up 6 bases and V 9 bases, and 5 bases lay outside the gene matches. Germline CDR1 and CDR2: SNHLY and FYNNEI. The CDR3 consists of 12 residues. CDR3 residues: CARHQGADTQYF. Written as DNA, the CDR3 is TGTGCCAGACACCAGGGGGCGGATACGCAGTATTTT. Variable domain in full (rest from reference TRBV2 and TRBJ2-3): EPEVTQTPSHQVTQMGQEVILRCVPISNHLYFYWYRQILGQKVEFLVSFYNNEISEKSEIFDDQFSVERPDGSNFTLKIRSTKLEDSAMYFCARHQGADTQYFGPGTRLTVL.

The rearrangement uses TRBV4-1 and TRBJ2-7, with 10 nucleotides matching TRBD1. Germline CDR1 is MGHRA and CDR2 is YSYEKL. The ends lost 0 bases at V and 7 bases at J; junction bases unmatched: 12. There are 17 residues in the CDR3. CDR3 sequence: CASSQDEGLTGGWEQYF. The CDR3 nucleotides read TGCGCCAGCAGCCAAGATGAGGGACTGACAGGGGGCTGGGAGCAGTACTTC.

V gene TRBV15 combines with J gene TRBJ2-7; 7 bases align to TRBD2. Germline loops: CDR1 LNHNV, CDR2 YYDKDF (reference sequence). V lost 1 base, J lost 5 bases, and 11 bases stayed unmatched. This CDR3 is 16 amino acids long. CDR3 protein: CATSRVGRGRSNEQYF. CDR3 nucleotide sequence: TGTGCCACCAGCAGAGTCGGGCGGGGGAGATCAAACGAGCAGTACTTC. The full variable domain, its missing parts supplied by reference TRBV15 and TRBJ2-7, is DAMVIQNPRYQVTQFGKPVTLSCSQTLNHNVMYWYQQKSSQAPKLLFHYYDKDFNNEADTPDNFQSRRPNTSFCFLDIRSPGLGDTAMYLCATSRVGRGRSNEQYFGPGTRLTVT.

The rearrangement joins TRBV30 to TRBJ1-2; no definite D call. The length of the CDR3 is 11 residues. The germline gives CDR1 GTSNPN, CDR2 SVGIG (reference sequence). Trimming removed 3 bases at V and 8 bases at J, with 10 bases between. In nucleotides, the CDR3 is TGTGCCTGGAGGGAGGTCAACGGCTACACCTTC. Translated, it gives CAWREVNGYTF.

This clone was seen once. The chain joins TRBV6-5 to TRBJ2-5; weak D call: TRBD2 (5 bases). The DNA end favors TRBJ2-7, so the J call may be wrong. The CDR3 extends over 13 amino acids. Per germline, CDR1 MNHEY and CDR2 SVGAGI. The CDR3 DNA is TGTGCCAGCAGTTACATCGGGGTCGGCGAGCAGTACTTC. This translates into CASSYIGVGEQYF.

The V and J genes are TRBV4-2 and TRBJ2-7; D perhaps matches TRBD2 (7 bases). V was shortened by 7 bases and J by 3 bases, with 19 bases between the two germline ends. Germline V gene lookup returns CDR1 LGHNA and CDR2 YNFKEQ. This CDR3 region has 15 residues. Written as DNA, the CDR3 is TGTGCCAGCACCCTTAGGGGGGGACAAAGCTACGAGCAGTACTTC. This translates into CASTLRGGQSYEQYF.

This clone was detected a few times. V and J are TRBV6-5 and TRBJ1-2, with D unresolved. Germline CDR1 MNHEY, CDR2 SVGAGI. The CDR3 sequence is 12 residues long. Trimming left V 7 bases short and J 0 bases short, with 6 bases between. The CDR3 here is CASNGANYGYTF. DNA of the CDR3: TGTGCCAGCAACGGAGCTAACTATGGCTACACCTTC.

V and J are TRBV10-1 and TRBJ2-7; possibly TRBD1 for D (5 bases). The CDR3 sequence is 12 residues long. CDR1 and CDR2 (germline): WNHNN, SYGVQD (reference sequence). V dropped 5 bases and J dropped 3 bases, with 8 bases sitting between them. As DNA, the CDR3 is TGCGCCAGCAGTCCAGGGTTCTACGAGCAGTACTTC. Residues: CASSPGFYEQYF.

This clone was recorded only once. The CDR3 reads CASSADRAEDEQYF. Here the CDR3 DNA reads TGCGCCAGCAGCGCGGACAGGGCAGAGGACGAGCAGTACTTC. This chain links TRBV5-1 with TRBJ2-7; TRBD1 matches 8 bases. The J segment lost 5 bases and the V segment lost 4 bases, leaving 8 bases of the junction unmatched. Germline V gives CDR1 SGHRS, CDR2 YFSETQ. The CDR3 runs to 14 residues. Complete variable domain (other parts from reference TRBV5-1 and TRBJ2-7): KAGVTQTPRYLIKTRGQQVTLSCSPISGHRSVSWYQQTPGQGLQFLFEYFSETQRNKGNFPGRFSGRQFSNSRSEMNVSTLELGDSALYLCASSADRAEDEQYFGPGTRLTVT.

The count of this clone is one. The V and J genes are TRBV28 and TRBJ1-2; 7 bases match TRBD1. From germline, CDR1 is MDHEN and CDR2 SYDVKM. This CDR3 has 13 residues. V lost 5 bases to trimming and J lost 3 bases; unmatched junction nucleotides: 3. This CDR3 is CASSPGQDYGYTF. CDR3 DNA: TGTGCCAGCAGTCCTGGACAGGACTATGGCTACACCTTC.

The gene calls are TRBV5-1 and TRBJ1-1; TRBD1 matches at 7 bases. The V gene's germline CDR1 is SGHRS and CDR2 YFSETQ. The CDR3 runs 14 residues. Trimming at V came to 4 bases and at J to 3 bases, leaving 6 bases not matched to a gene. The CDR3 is CASSLTGLDTEAFF. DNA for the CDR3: TGCGCCAGCAGCCTGACAGGGTTGGACACTGAAGCTTTCTTT.

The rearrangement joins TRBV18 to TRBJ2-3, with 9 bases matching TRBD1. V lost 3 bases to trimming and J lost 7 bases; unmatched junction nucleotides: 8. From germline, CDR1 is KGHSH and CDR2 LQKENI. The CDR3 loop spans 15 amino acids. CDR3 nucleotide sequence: TGTGCCAGCTCACCTCGACAGGGGGGTCCCCATACGCAGTATTTT. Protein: CASSPRQGGPHTQYF.

CDR3 bases: TGTGCCAGCTCCCTCGGTCGGGGTACGAGCAATCAGCCCCAGCATTTT. Residues: CASSLGRGTSNQPQHF. The chain has TRBV18 and TRBJ1-5; D remains ambiguous. The V end was cut by 6 bases, the J end by 1 base, with 16 bases between. The germline gives CDR1 KGHSH, CDR2 LQKENI. The CDR3 extends over 16 amino acids.

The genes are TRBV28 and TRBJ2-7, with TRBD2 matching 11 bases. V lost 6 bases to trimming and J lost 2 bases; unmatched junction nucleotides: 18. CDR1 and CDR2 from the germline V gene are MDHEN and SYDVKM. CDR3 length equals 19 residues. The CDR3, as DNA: TGTGCCAGCAGCCCGCCGGTTGGGACTAGCGGAGGGGGGCCCTACGAGCAGTACTTC. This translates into CASSPPVGTSGGGPYEQYF.

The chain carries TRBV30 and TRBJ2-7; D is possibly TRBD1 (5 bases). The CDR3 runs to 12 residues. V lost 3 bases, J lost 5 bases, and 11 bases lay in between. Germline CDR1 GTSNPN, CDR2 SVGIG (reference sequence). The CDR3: CAWSPRGNEQYF. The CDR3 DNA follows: TGTGCCTGGAGCCCAAGGGGAAACGAGCAGTACTTC.

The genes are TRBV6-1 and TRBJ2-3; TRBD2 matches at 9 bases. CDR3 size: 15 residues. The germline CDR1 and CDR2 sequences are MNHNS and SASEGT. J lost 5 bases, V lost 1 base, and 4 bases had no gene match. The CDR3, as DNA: TGTGCCAGCAGTGAAGTGGGTAGCGGGAGAGATACGCAGTATTTT. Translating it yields CASSEVGSGRDTQYF.

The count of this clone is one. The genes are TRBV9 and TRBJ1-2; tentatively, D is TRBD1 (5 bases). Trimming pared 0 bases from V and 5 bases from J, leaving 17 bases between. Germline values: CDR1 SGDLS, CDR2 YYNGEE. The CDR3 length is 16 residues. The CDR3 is CASSVGMGGTLYGYTF. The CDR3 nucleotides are TGTGCCAGCAGCGTAGGAATGGGCGGGACCCTTTATGGCTACACCTTC.

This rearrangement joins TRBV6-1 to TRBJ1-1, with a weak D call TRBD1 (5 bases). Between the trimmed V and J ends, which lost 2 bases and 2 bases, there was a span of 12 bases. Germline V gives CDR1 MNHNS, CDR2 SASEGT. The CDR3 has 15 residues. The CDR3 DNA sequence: TGTGCCAGCAGTGAATTCAGGGCTTTCAACACTGAAGCTTTCTTT. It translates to CASSEFRAFNTEAFF.

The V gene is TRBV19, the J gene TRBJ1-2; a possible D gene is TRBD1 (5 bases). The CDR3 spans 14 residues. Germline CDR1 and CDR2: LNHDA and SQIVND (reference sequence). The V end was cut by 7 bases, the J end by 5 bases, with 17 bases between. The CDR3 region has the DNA TGTGCCAGTACCGAACGTGGGGCGGCTTATGGCTACACCTTC. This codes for CASTERGAAYGYTF. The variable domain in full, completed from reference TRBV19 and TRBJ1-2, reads DGGITQSPKYLFRKEGQNVTLSCEQNLNHDAMYWYRQDPGQGLRLIYYSQIVNDFQKGDIAEGYSVSREKKESFPLTVTSAQKNPTAFYLCASTERGAAYGYTFGSGTRLTVV.

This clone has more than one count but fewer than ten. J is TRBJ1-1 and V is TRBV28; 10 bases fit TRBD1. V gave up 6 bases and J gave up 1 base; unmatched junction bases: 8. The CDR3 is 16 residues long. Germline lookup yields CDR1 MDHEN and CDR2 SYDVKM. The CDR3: CASSRRTGGSNTEAFF. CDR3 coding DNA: TGTGCCAGCAGCCGCCGGACAGGGGGATCGAACACTGAAGCTTTCTTT.

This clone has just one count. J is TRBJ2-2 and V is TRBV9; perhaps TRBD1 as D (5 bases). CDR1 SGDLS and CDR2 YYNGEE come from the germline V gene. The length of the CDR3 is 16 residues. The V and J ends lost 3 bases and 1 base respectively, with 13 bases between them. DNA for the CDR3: TGTGCCAGCAGCGACAGAGTAGGGGAGAACACCGGGGAGCTGTTTTTT. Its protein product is CASSDRVGENTGELFF.

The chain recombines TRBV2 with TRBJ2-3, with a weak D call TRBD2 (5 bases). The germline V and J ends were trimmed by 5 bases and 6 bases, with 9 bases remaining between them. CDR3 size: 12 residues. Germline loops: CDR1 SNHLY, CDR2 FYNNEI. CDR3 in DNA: TGTGCCAGCAGTCTACTAGAGGATACGCAGTATTTT. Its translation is CASSLLEDTQYF.

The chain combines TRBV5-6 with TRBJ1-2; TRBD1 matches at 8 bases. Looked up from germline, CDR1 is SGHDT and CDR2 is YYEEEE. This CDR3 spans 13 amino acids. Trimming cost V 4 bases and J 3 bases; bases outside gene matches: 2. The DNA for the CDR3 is TGTGCCAGCAGCAGGGGACAGGACTATGGCTACACCTTC. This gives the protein CASSRGQDYGYTF.

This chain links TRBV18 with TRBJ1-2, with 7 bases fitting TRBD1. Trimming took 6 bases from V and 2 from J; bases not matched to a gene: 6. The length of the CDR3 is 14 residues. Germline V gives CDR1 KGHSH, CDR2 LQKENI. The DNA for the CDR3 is TGTGCCAGCTCTCCAGGGGGACAGAACTATGGCTACACCTTC. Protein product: CASSPGGQNYGYTF. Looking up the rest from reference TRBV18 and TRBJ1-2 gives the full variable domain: NAGVMQNPRHLVRRRGQEARLRCSPMKGHSHVYWYRQLPEEGLKFMVYLQKENIIDESGMPKERFSAEFPKEGPSILRIQQVVRGDSAAYFCASSPGGQNYGYTFGSGTRLTVV.

The CDR3 nucleotides are TGTGCCAGCAGCTTAATGCTCCAGGTATCGAACACTGAAGCTTTCTTT. This encodes CASSLMLQVSNTEAFF. This chain connects TRBV7-3 to TRBJ1-1; D is unclear. Germline lookup yields CDR1 SGHTA and CDR2 FQGTGA. Trimming pared 1 base from V and 1 base from J, leaving 13 bases between. There are 16 residues in the CDR3. The full variable domain, its missing parts supplied by reference TRBV7-3 and TRBJ1-1, is GAGVSQTPSNKVTEKGKYVELRCDPISGHTALYWYRQSLGQGPEFLIYFQGTGAADDSGLPNDRFFAVRPEGSVSTLKIQRTERGDSAVYLCASSLMLQVSNTEAFFGQGTRLTVV.

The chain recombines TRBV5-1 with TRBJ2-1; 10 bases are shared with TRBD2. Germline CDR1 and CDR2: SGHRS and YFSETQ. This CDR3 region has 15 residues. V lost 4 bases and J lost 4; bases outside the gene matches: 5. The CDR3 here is CASSPGLAVYNEQFF. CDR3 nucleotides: TGCGCCAGCAGCCCTGGACTAGCGGTATACAATGAGCAGTTCTTC.

The CDR3 DNA reads TGTGCCATCAGTGGTCACGCTAGCGTTAATGAGCAGTTCTTC. Amino acid sequence: CAISGHASVNEQFF. The chain has TRBV10-3 and TRBJ2-1, with TRBD2 as a possible D gene (6 bases). CDR3 size: 14 residues. CDR1 is ENHRY and CDR2 is SYGVKD in the germline V gene. Trimming left V 4 bases short and J 7 bases short, with 14 bases between.

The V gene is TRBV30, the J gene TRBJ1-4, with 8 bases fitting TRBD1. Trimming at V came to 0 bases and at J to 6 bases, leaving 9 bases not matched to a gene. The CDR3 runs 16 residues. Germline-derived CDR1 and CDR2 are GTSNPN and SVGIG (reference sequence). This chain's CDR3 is CAWSVYQGAIDEKLFF. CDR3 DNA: TGTGCCTGGAGTGTATATCAGGGGGCGATAGATGAAAAACTGTTTTTT.